This paragraph reports one TCR beta chain. The data belong to a study of shared T cell receptors in the human thymus. CDR1 SNHLY and CDR2 FYNNEI come from the germline V gene. The CDR3 is made up of 16 amino acids. V shed 6 bases and J 1 base; nucleotides not matched to a gene: 8. Data came from immunoSEQ multiplex PCR; TCRdb stores just in-frame clones and leaves some out. The table includes some 700,000 clones, 85% to 90% detected once. These data were also filed under a second study, of human thymus T cells. According to that study: Donation was from healthy Finnish infants who were having corrective surgery that addressed congenital heart defects. Corrective heart surgery yielded resections, and these provided the thymus tissue. Thymic and blood repertoires appeared to carry a bias in their V and J gene usage. Thymic TCR repertoires of unrelated people reportedly overlapped highly.

V is TRBV2 and J is TRBJ2-3; 9 bases map to TRBD1. This clonotype originated in a boy younger than two with a congenital heart defect. The specimen sequenced was thymocytes. For the CDR3, the DNA is TGTGCCAGCAGCGTTACAGGGGGCGCCGGCACAGATACGCAGTATTTT. Residues: CASSVTGGAGTDTQYF.